A single sample is the source of the 5 T cell receptor beta chains below, sequenced in a study of cytomegalovirus exposure and HLA in healthy donors. The repertoire was sequenced with immunoSEQ multiplex PCR; TCRdb's copy has only in-frame clones and lacks some. The sample gives roughly 260,000 clones, 90% of which show up once; 0.37% is in the top ten. Sequencing was performed on PBMCs. The receptors originated from a woman aged 18-29 years in good health and CMV-seronegative.

This clone was counted a few times. V and J are TRBV25-1 and TRBJ1-1, with a tentative D call TRBD1 (5 bases). The CDR3 consists of 12 residues. Trimming removed 8 bases from V and 1 base from J, with 8 bases in between. Germline V gene data show CDR1 as MGHDK and CDR2 as SYGVNS. In DNA form, the CDR3 reads TGTGCCAGCCAACAGGAGAACACTGAAGCTTTCTTT. Its protein product is CASQQENTEAFF.

V and J are TRBV27 and TRBJ2-7, with a tentative D call TRBD1 (6 bases). Trimming shortened V by 3 bases and J by 4 bases, and 13 bases separated the two germline ends. The CDR3 consists of 14 residues. The V gene's germline CDR1 is MNHEY and CDR2 SMNVEV (reference sequence). CDR3 nucleotides: TGTGCCAGCAGTTTGAAAGGGGGATTGTACGAGCAGTACGTC. Translating gives CASSLKGGLYEQYV.

The gene calls are TRBV9 and TRBJ1-1; D unclear. The CDR3 runs 14 residues. Germline values: CDR1 SGDLS, CDR2 YYNGEE. Trimming took off 0 bases at V and 1 base at J, with 7 bases between the two ends. The CDR3 region is CASSVGQPNTEAFF. Written as DNA, the CDR3 is TGTGCCAGCAGCGTAGGACAACCGAACACTGAAGCTTTCTTT.

This clone has just one count. V gene TRBV4-1 combines with J gene TRBJ1-6; weak D call: TRBD1 (6 bases). Germline lookup yields CDR1 MGHRA and CDR2 YSYEKL. Trimming cost V 6 bases and J 7 bases, with 13 bases left between them. The CDR3 spans 14 residues. The CDR3 DNA reads as TGCGCCAGCAGTCACGGACAGCCCAATTCACCCCTCCACTTT. Its translation is CASSHGQPNSPLHF.

On this clone: The junction and the germline gene differ at one end; a read error may be behind it. The V call is TRBV5-6, the J call TRBJ2-7, with D possibly matching TRBD1 (6 bases). Per germline, CDR1 SGHDT and CDR2 YYEEEE. The CDR3 extends over 14 amino acids. The CDR3 DNA follows: TGTGCCAGCAGGACCCGGGACAAGGGAACCAAATCGTTATTC. Its protein product is CASRTRDKGTKSLF.